These 28 T cell receptor beta chains were all obtained from the same sample, sequenced in a study of T-cell memory formation after mild COVID-19 (dated by TCRdb to about 2021). Libraries were constructed by 5' RACE. Reads for this sample came from an Illumina NovaSeq 6000. TCRdb trimmed the raw reads at Q25, called clones with MiXCR and kept productive beta chains. Here each entry gathers all rows of one CDR3 protein and keeps the most common genes and DNA. Within this sample are roughly 450,000 distinct CDR3 sequences, with 18% of them counted one time only. The top ten clonotypes cover roughly 21% of the sample. The sample comprised PBMCs or a T cell subset sorted from them (not recorded which). The receptors come from a man aged 18 to 29 who had mild COVID-19 (a few samples of this study predate the infection). The sample titles of this study are shuffled in the database, so cell type and time point are left out; the donor was told from shared clones.

Many counts were recorded for this clonotype. The chain combines TRBV11-2 with TRBJ2-5, with 9 bases lining up with TRBD2. Germline lookup yields CDR1 SGHAT and CDR2 FQNNGV. CDR3 size: 15 residues. The V and J ends lost 2 bases and 2 bases, in that order; junction bases with no gene match: 3. The CDR3 DNA reads TGTGCCAGCAGCTTATTAGCGGGGGCTCAAGAGACCCAGTACTTC. It specifies CASSLLAGAQETQYF.

Only a few counts were recorded for this clonotype. The CDR3 coding sequence is TGTGCCAGCTCACCACAGGGCAGAAACACTGAAGCTTTCTTT. It specifies CASSPQGRNTEAFF. The chain couples TRBV18 to TRBJ1-1; D gene unclear. In germline, CDR1 is KGHSH, CDR2 LQKENI. V lost 1 base, J lost 2 bases, and 8 bases lay in between. The CDR3 is 14 residues long.

The chain links TRBV5-1 to TRBJ2-1; 7 nucleotides line up with TRBD2. This CDR3 has 15 amino acids. Trimming cost V 4 bases and J 6 bases; bases outside gene matches: 10. Germline V gives CDR1 SGHRS, CDR2 YFSETQ. CDR3 region: CASSREAGRGNEQFF. The CDR3 bases are TGCGCCAGCAGCCGGGAGGCGGGCCGAGGCAATGAGCAGTTCTTC.

The chain links TRBV7-3 to TRBJ2-3; the D gene is possibly TRBD1 (6 bases). Germline CDR1 is SGHTA and CDR2 is FQGTGA. This CDR3 spans 16 amino acids. V was cut by 5 bases and J by 4 bases, with 19 bases left in between. CDR3 nucleotide sequence: TGTGCCAGCAGCCTAAATGCAGGGGTTTCGGCAGATACGCAGTATTTT. It yields the protein CASSLNAGVSADTQYF.

V usage is TRBV4-3 and J usage is TRBJ2-3, with unresolved D. V lost 0 bases, J lost 6 bases, and 10 bases lay in between. Germline lookup yields CDR1 LGHNA and CDR2 YSLEER. The CDR3 extends over 14 amino acids. CDR3 DNA: TGCGCCAGCAGCCAAGAATATGGATCGGATACGCAGTATTTT. Protein: CASSQEYGSDTQYF.

The V call is TRBV4-1, the J call TRBJ2-5; the match to TRBD2 covers 8 bases. This CDR3 has 18 residues. J was trimmed by 0 bases and V by 7 bases; bases with no gene match: 16. In germline, CDR1 is MGHRA, CDR2 YSYEKL. The CDR3 here is CASTRSPWERENQETQYF. In DNA form, the CDR3 reads TGCGCCAGCACCCGGAGCCCTTGGGAGCGGGAGAACCAAGAGACCCAGTACTTC.

This clonotype was seen more than once but under ten times. Here the CDR3 DNA reads TGTGCCAGCAGTTTACAGGGGACCCTTGGGTCACCCCTCCACTTT. Amino acid sequence: CASSLQGTLGSPLHF. The chain is built from TRBV7-2 and TRBJ1-6; 7 bases align to TRBD1. In germline, CDR1 is SGHTA, CDR2 FQGNSA. V gave up 6 bases and J gave up 10 bases; unmatched junction bases: 12. The CDR3 is 15 residues long. The full variable domain, with the rest looked up from reference TRBV7-2 and TRBJ1-6, is GAGVSQSPSNKVTEKGKDVELRCDPISGHTALYWYRQSLGQGLEFLIYFQGNSAPDKSGLPSDRFSAERTGGSVSTLTIQRTQQEDSAVYLCASSLQGTLGSPLHFGNGTRLTVT.

This rearrangement joins TRBV9 to TRBJ1-1; D unclear. The CDR3 is 13 residues long. V dropped 0 bases and J dropped 1 base, with 4 bases sitting between them. Germline V gene lookup returns CDR1 SGDLS and CDR2 YYNGEE. The CDR3 spells CASSVARNTEAFF. The CDR3 DNA reads as TGTGCCAGCAGCGTAGCCAGGAACACTGAAGCTTTCTTT.

The V gene is TRBV29-1, the J gene TRBJ2-1, with D unresolved. CDR1 is SQVTM and CDR2 is ANQGSEA in the germline V gene. The V end was cut by 7 bases, the J end by 1 base, with 14 bases between. The CDR3 extends over 14 amino acids. Here the CDR3 DNA reads TGCAGCGGGATTGGGTCCTTGTCCTACAATGAGCAGTTCTTC. Translation gives CSGIGSLSYNEQFF.

The gene calls are TRBV20-1 and TRBJ2-3; maybe TRBD1 (7 bases). Between the trimmed V and J ends, which lost 4 bases and 0 bases, there was a span of 14 bases. The CDR3 length is 15 residues. Germline V gives CDR1 DFQATT, CDR2 SNEGSKA (reference sequence). The CDR3 reads CSAKAGQTSTDTQYF. The DNA for the CDR3 is TGCAGTGCTAAGGCGGGACAGACTAGCACAGATACGCAGTATTTT.

The chain is built from TRBV7-2 and TRBJ2-3; the match to TRBD1 covers 8 bases. Germline CDR1 reads SGHTA; CDR2 reads FQGNSA. The V and J ends lost 4 bases and 4 bases, in that order; junction bases with no gene match: 4. The CDR3 loop spans 14 amino acids. The CDR3 protein is CASSYGQGADTQYF. In DNA form, the CDR3 reads TGTGCCAGCAGCTACGGACAGGGCGCAGATACGCAGTATTTT.

This clonotype was observed a handful of times. V and J are TRBV6-6 and TRBJ2-1; D gene unclear. The germline V and J ends were trimmed by 2 bases and 8 bases, with 7 bases remaining between them. The V gene's germline CDR1 is MNHNY and CDR2 SVGAGI (reference sequence). CDR3 size: 12 residues. The CDR3 is CASSYMVDEQFF. In DNA, the CDR3 is TGTGCCAGCAGTTACATGGTCGATGAGCAGTTCTTC.

The genes are TRBV5-1 and TRBJ2-5, with 9 bases identical to TRBD2. The CDR3 contains 15 residues. Losses at the gene ends were 2 bases for V and 5 bases for J; bases not matched to a gene: 7. Germline V gives CDR1 SGHRS, CDR2 YFSETQ. The CDR3 DNA sequence: TGCGCCAGCAGCTTCCCAGCGGGGGGAATGGAGACCCAGTACTTC. Residues: CASSFPAGGMETQYF. The full variable domain, in which reference TRBV5-1 and TRBJ2-5 provide the parts outside the CDR3, is KAGVTQTPRYLIKTRGQQVTLSCSPISGHRSVSWYQQTPGQGLQFLFEYFSETQRNKGNFPGRFSGRQFSNSRSEMNVSTLELGDSALYLCASSFPAGGMETQYFGPGTRLLVL.

The chain carries TRBV4-2 and TRBJ1-2, with D hard to call. Germline V CDR1 and CDR2: LGHNA, YNFKEQ. The CDR3 spans 15 residues. Trimming took 1 base from V and 5 from J, leaving 14 bases between them. CDR3 sequence reads: CASSQASQELYGYTF. CDR3 DNA: TGTGCCAGCAGCCAAGCTTCTCAGGAGCTGTATGGCTACACCTTC.

V gene TRBV29-1 combines with J gene TRBJ2-1; D tentatively fits TRBD1 or TRBD2 (5 bases each). V was cut by 0 bases and J by 8 bases, with 8 bases left in between. This CDR3 contains 12 residues. CDR1 and CDR2 (germline): SQVTM, ANQGSEA. Written as DNA, the CDR3 is TGCAGCGTTGAAGATCTGGGGGATGAGCAGTTCTTC. It translates to CSVEDLGDEQFF.

This clonotype was recorded a few times. The chain is built from TRBV4-1 and TRBJ2-7; D gene ambiguous. Germline assignment: CDR1 MGHRA and CDR2 YSYEKL. Trimming left V 4 bases short and J 2 bases short, with 18 bases between. The CDR3 is made up of 16 amino acids. The DNA for the CDR3 is TGCGCCAGCAGCCCGATCCCGGACCCGAGGACCTACGAGCAGTACTTC. Amino acids: CASSPIPDPRTYEQYF.

This clonotype was seen repeatedly, ten times or more. This chain links TRBV5-1 with TRBJ2-7; tentatively, D is TRBD2 (6 bases). The CDR3 is 14 residues long. V was clipped by 4 bases and J by 0 bases, with 11 bases between them. Germline-derived CDR1 and CDR2 are SGHRS and YFSETQ. As DNA, the CDR3 is TGCGCCAGCAGCCTGGGGACTGACTCCTACGAGCAGTACTTC. Protein: CASSLGTDSYEQYF.

The V gene is TRBV28, the J gene TRBJ1-5; D remains unclear. Trimming cost V 6 bases and J 3 bases, with 9 bases left between them. This CDR3 is 13 amino acids long. Germline lookup yields CDR1 MDHEN and CDR2 SYDVKM. Here the CDR3 reads CASRQENNQPQHF. The CDR3 coding sequence is TGTGCCAGCAGGCAGGAAAACAATCAGCCCCAGCATTTT.

This clonotype was seen more than once but under ten times. Compared with germline, one end of the junction differs, possibly owing to a read error. This chain links TRBV12-3 or TRBV12-4 with TRBJ2-1; D is ambiguous. The CDR3 contains 17 residues. CDR3 sequence reads: CASSPLVAPSSYNEQFF. CDR3 DNA: TGTGCCAGCAGCCCGTTGGTAGCCCCGAGCTCCTATAATGAGCAGTTCTTC.

The rearrangement uses TRBV25-1 and TRBJ2-3; 15 bases are a match to TRBD2. Germline V gene data show CDR1 as MGHDK and CDR2 as SYGVNS. The ends lost 1 base at V and 2 bases at J; junction bases unmatched: 13. The CDR3 runs 21 residues. CDR3 loop: CASSESPRGLAGGLTTDTQYF. The CDR3 region has the DNA TGTGCCAGCAGTGAATCCCCTCGGGGACTAGCGGGGGGCCTTACCACAGATACGCAGTATTTT.

There are a few counts of this clonotype. The chain has TRBV18 and TRBJ1-5; TRBD1 agrees at 8 bases. CDR3 size: 14 residues. The ends lost 3 bases at V and 6 bases at J; junction bases unmatched: 4. Germline CDR1 KGHSH, CDR2 LQKENI. The CDR3 loop is CASSPGQGLQPQHF. DNA for the CDR3: TGTGCCAGCTCACCCGGACAGGGTCTTCAGCCCCAGCATTTT.

This clonotype was seen ten or more times. The chain carries TRBV27 and TRBJ2-5, with 8 bases fitting TRBD2. Germline lookup yields CDR1 MNHEY and CDR2 SMNVEV (reference sequence). The CDR3 totals 16 residues. Trimming cost V 5 bases and J 4 bases; bases outside gene matches: 12. The CDR3 DNA reads TGTGCCAGCAGTCCGGGGGCGGGGGGAAACGGAGAGACCCAGTACTTC. Residues: CASSPGAGGNGETQYF.

The chain uses TRBV7-2 and TRBJ1-5; D gene uncertain. Per the germline V gene, CDR1 is SGHTA and CDR2 is FQGNSA. The V end lost 1 base, the J end lost 3 bases, and 7 bases lay between the germline ends. CDR3 length equals 14 residues. The CDR3 bases are TGTGCCAGCAGCTTAGTTCCGGACAATCAGCCCCAGCATTTT. This sequence encodes CASSLVPDNQPQHF.

This clonotype was counted a few times. The chain links TRBV29-1 to TRBJ2-1; TRBD1 agrees at 10 bases. The CDR3 is 11 residues long. The junction had 5 bases not matched to a gene; V was cut back by 3 bases and J by 15 bases. Germline values: CDR1 SQVTM, CDR2 ANQGSEA. The CDR3 bases are TGCAGCGTTGACGGGGGACAGGGGAGGTTCTTC. Amino acids: CSVDGGQGRFF.

The V and J genes are TRBV4-1 and TRBJ2-1; D possibly corresponds to TRBD1 (6 bases). The V end lost 1 base, the J end lost 5 bases, and 12 bases lay between the germline ends. Germline V gives CDR1 MGHRA, CDR2 YSYEKL. CDR3 size: 15 residues. As DNA, the CDR3 is TGCGCCAGCAGCCAAGCGTCGCAGGGGAACAATGAGCAGTTCTTC. It is translated as CASSQASQGNNEQFF.

This clonotype was observed a few times. The chain employs TRBV5-6 and TRBJ2-7; 12 positions agree with TRBD1. V lost 4 bases to trimming and J lost 3 bases; unmatched junction nucleotides: 5. Germline V gives CDR1 SGHDT, CDR2 YYEEEE. CDR3 length: 15 residues. This CDR3 reads CASSIRDRGLYEQYF. CDR3 nucleotide sequence: TGTGCCAGCAGCATCCGGGACAGGGGGCTCTACGAGCAGTACTTC.

This clonotype showed up just a few times. The chain employs TRBV20-1 and TRBJ2-1; D not resolved. Germline CDR1 DFQATT, CDR2 SNEGSKA (reference sequence). The V end lost 0 bases, the J end lost 13 bases, and 16 bases lay between the germline ends. The CDR3 consists of 13 residues. The CDR3 region has the DNA TGCAGTGCTAGAGATCCCGCGGCGTCCGTACAGTTCTTC. Translation: CSARDPAASVQFF.

J is TRBJ2-3 and V is TRBV10-3; D remains unclear. This CDR3 has 14 amino acids. Germline CDR1 and CDR2: ENHRY and SYGVKD. V was shortened by 2 bases and J by 6 bases, with 12 bases between the two germline ends. This chain's CDR3 is CAISETGTPDTQYF. CDR3 DNA sequence: TGTGCCATCAGTGAGACGGGCACGCCGGATACGCAGTATTTT.